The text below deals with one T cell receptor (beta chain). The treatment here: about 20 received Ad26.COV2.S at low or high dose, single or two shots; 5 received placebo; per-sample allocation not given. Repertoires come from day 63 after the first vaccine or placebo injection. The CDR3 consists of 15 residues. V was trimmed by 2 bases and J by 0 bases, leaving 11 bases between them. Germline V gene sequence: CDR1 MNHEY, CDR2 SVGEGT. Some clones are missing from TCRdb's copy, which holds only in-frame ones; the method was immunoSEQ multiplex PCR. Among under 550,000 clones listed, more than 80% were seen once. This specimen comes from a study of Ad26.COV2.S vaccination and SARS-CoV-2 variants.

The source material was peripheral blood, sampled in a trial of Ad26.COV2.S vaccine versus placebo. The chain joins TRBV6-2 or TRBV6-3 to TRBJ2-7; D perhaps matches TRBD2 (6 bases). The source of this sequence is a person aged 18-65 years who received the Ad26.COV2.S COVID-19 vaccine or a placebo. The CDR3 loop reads CASSYMGGLSYEQYF. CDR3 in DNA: TGTGCCAGCAGTTACATGGGGGGACTCTCCTACGAGCAGTACTTC.